Each of the 7 T cell receptor beta chains below was sequenced from the same sample in a study of T cells in Graves' hyperthyroidism and ophthalmopathy. From RNA transcripts, TCR beta CDR3 regions were amplified. The HTBI primer set served for first-round RT-PCR of the TCR CDR3. Each CDR3 protein gets one entry after TCRdb re-called the multiplex PCR reads with MiXCR. Altogether hundreds of thousands of distinct CDR3 sequences are present, around 15% being singletons, with the ten largest covering roughly 4.3%. The source material was blood. The source is a woman aged 35 to 49 with Graves' ophthalmopathy.

This clonotype was counted many times. The chain uses TRBV19 and TRBJ2-2; 11 nucleotides agree with TRBD2. This CDR3 is built from 16 residues. V lost 4 bases to trimming and J lost 5 bases; unmatched junction nucleotides: 6. Germline V lookup: CDR1 LNHDA, CDR2 SQIVND (reference sequence). CDR3 in DNA: TGTGCCAGTAGTACCCTTAGCGGGAGGGGTACCGGGGAGCTGTTTTTT. Its translation: CASSTLSGRGTGELFF.

This clonotype was observed a few times. A much larger clonotype is one base distant, so this may be a read error. The chain employs TRBV20-1 and TRBJ2-7; D uncertain. Germline CDR1 is DFQATT and CDR2 is SNEGSKA (reference sequence). This CDR3 is 14 amino acids long. Between the trimmed V and J ends, which lost 0 bases and 3 bases, there was a span of 12 bases. CDR3 protein: CSARDVKGNYEQYF. DNA of the CDR3: TGCAGTGCTAGAGACGTCAAAGGGAACTACGAGCAGTACTTC.

This clonotype was seen repeatedly, ten times or more. This chain connects TRBV7-2 to TRBJ2-5; D is uncertain. Trimming pared 4 bases from V and 1 base from J, leaving 10 bases between. The CDR3 is 14 residues long. Germline V gives CDR1 SGHTA, CDR2 FQGNSA. The DNA of the CDR3 is TGTGCCAGCAGCTCTACAGAGATCCAAGAGACCCAGTACTTC. It yields the protein CASSSTEIQETQYF.

This clonotype turned up a few times. The chain combines TRBV5-4 with TRBJ1-2, with 7 bases identical to TRBD1. Germline loops: CDR1 SGHNT, CDR2 YYREEE (reference sequence). There are 14 residues in the CDR3. V lost 6 bases to trimming and J lost 3 bases; unmatched junction nucleotides: 8. DNA for the CDR3: TGTGCCAGCATCCAGACAGGGAAAGACTATGGCTACACCTTC. Translation: CASIQTGKDYGYTF.

This clonotype was detected many times. This sequence joins TRBV12-5 and TRBJ2-7, with unresolved D. The germline V gene encodes CDR1 LGHNT and CDR2 FRNRAP. V was shortened by 7 bases and J by 6 bases, with 19 bases between the two germline ends. The CDR3 has 14 residues. Here the CDR3 reads CASVPPGRSSEQYF. CDR3 DNA: TGTGCTAGTGTCCCACCCGGCAGGTCGTCCGAGCAGTACTTC.

This clonotype has a count of ten or more. The chain carries TRBV27 and TRBJ1-2; TRBD1 might be the D (5 bases). The CDR3 has 15 amino acids. V lost 3 bases, J lost 5 bases, and 16 bases lay in between. From germline, CDR1 is MNHEY and CDR2 SMNVEV (reference sequence). The CDR3 region has the DNA TGTGCCAGCAGTTTCACCGGGACCGAACCGTATGGCTACACCTTC. Its protein product is CASSFTGTEPYGYTF.

The table lists this clonotype with many counts. J is TRBJ1-1 and V is TRBV6-1, with 7 bases aligning to TRBD1. The trim removed 5 bases at V and 4 bases at J, leaving 10 bases unmatched. The CDR3 is 15 amino acids. CDR1 and CDR2 (germline): MNHNS, SASEGT. CDR3 sequence: CASSRARQGTTEAFF. CDR3 coding DNA: TGTGCCAGCAGTAGAGCCCGACAGGGCACCACTGAAGCTTTCTTT.